The 7 T cell receptor beta chains given below trace back to one sample, sequenced in a study of cytomegalovirus exposure and HLA in healthy donors. PCR employed 60 Vbeta and 13 Jbeta primers. Profiling relied on immunoSEQ multiplex PCR, and the TCRdb table lists in-frame clones only, not all of them. The sample consists of nearly 100,000 clones, more than 70% of them appearing once. Sequencing used PBMCs. Receptor source: a woman aged 55-75 years in good health and CMV-seropositive.

On this clone itself: The junction departs from the called germline gene at one end, perhaps through a read error. The sample holds other DNA sequences that translate to the same CDR3. This rearrangement joins TRBV10-3 to TRBJ2-3, with D possibly matching TRBD2 (5 bases). Germline V gene data show CDR1 as ENHRY and CDR2 as SYGVKD. The CDR3 runs 13 residues. CDR3 sequence: CAISGRAGDTQYF. The CDR3 DNA reads as TGTGCTATCAGTGGGCGGGCCGGAGATACGCAGTATTTT.

V usage is TRBV27 and J usage is TRBJ2-7, with D perhaps TRBD2 (5 bases). Germline CDR1 and CDR2: MNHEY and SMNVEV (reference sequence). V lost 5 bases to trimming and J lost 3 bases, with 14 bases between them. The CDR3 has 14 amino acids. CDR3 coding DNA: TGTGCCAGCAGTCTAGCCCTGGACCGCTACGAGCAGTACTTC. Residues: CASSLALDRYEQYF.

The chain recombines TRBV5-1 with TRBJ2-5, with D maybe TRBD1 (6 bases). Germline CDR1 reads SGHRS; CDR2 reads YFSETQ. The CDR3 contains 16 residues. V lost 3 bases and J 2 bases, leaving 17 bases between the germline ends. The DNA for the CDR3 is TGCGCCAGCAGCTCAATCGGATACAGGGATCAAGAGACCCAGTACTTC. This codes for CASSSIGYRDQETQYF.

This chain's CDR3 is CASSLGQEYHEQYF. For the CDR3, the DNA is TGTGCCAGCAGTTTGGGACAGGAGTACCACGAGCAGTACTTC. The rearrangement joins TRBV27 to TRBJ2-7; 8 bases agree with TRBD1. CDR1 MNHEY and CDR2 SMNVEV come from the germline V gene (reference sequence). The length of the CDR3 is 14 residues. J gave up 5 bases and V 3 bases, and 6 bases lay outside the gene matches.

The V call is TRBV25-1, the J call TRBJ2-7; 7 bases are a match to TRBD1. V lost 2 bases and J lost 5; bases outside the gene matches: 6. Per the germline V gene, CDR1 is MGHDK and CDR2 is SYGVNS. CDR3 size: 14 residues. The CDR3 is CASSEPGTVHEQYF. The CDR3 region has the DNA TGTGCCAGCAGTGAACCGGGGACAGTCCACGAGCAGTACTTC.

CDR3 bases: TGTGCCACGAATCCCGGGACAAGCTCTGGAAACACCATATATTTT. Its translation is CATNPGTSSGNTIYF. The chain has TRBV10-3 and TRBJ1-3; possible D gene TRBD1, 6 bases. Germline CDR1 and CDR2: ENHRY and SYGVKD. V was clipped by 10 bases and J by 0 bases, with 16 bases between them. The CDR3 runs to 15 residues.

This clone was found a few times. The chain carries TRBV5-6 and TRBJ1-4; the match to TRBD1 covers 10 bases. The germline V gene has CDR1 SGHDT and CDR2 YYEEEE. The V gene end was trimmed by 4 bases and the J gene end by 0 bases; junction bases not matched to a gene: 9. The CDR3 consists of 18 residues. This chain's CDR3 is CASSLRGQGYATNEKLFF. The DNA for the CDR3 is TGTGCCAGCAGCCTCCGGGGACAGGGGTATGCAACTAATGAAAAACTGTTTTTT.